These 28 T cell receptor beta chains originate from one sample sequenced in a study of T-cell reconstitution after alpha-beta-depleted transplantation in children. TCRbeta library construction was performed incorporating unique molecular identifiers. One entry per CDR3 protein results from TCRdb running MiXCR on the PCR reads. The table lists hundreds of thousands of distinct CDR3 sequences, approximately 32% of them singletons. The sample in question was PBMCs from the stem cell graft donor, obtained from the stem cell graft. The receptors derive from a human donor who donated a stem cell graft to a child with aplastic anemia.

This clonotype was found a few times. The J gene is TRBJ2-5, the V gene TRBV9, with TRBD2 identical over 13 bases. Per the germline V gene, CDR1 is SGDLS and CDR2 is YYNGEE. This CDR3 comprises 15 residues. Trimming cost V 5 bases and J 3 bases; bases outside gene matches: 4. CDR3 nucleotide sequence: TGTGCCAGCAGTGGACTAGCGGGAGCTGAAGAGACCCAGTACTTC. Translated, it gives CASSGLAGAEETQYF.

The V gene is TRBV7-6, the J gene TRBJ2-2; D is unclear. Trimming removed 7 bases at V and 0 bases at J, with 12 bases between. The germline CDR1 and CDR2 sequences are SGHVS and FNYEAQ. The CDR3 extends over 15 amino acids. The DNA for the CDR3 is TGTGCCAGCACCACTTGGGGATCGAACACCGGGGAGCTGTTTTTT. This sequence encodes CASTTWGSNTGELFF.

The V gene is TRBV19, the J gene TRBJ2-2, with 7 bases identical to TRBD2. This CDR3 comprises 14 residues. Germline V gives CDR1 LNHDA, CDR2 SQIVND (reference sequence). The ends lost 6 bases at V and 4 bases at J; junction bases unmatched: 5. The DNA of the CDR3 is TGTGCCAGTAGGGGGGGGTTCGGCACCGGGGAGCTGTTTTTT. This encodes CASRGGFGTGELFF.

The rearrangement joins TRBV5-8 to TRBJ2-7; TRBD1 aligns across 9 bases. Germline loops: CDR1 SGHTS, CDR2 YDEGEE. The CDR3 runs to 15 residues. V gave up 6 bases and J gave up 3 bases; unmatched junction bases: 10. The CDR3 region has the DNA TGTGCCAGCACCCTAGGGACAGGGAATTTCTACGAGCAGTACTTC. It yields the protein CASTLGTGNFYEQYF.

This clonotype was counted once. The junction departs from germline at one end; a sequencing error may be responsible. The V and J genes are TRBV27 and TRBJ2-7; D is ambiguous. The germline V gene encodes CDR1 MNHEY and CDR2 SMNVEV (reference sequence). CDR3 length equals 12 residues. CDR3 loop: CASSFDFHEQYF. In DNA form, the CDR3 reads TGTGCCAGCAGTTTTGATTTCCACGAGCAATACTTC.

The chain links TRBV27 to TRBJ2-7, with a possible D match to TRBD2 (6 bases). V shed 6 bases and J shed 3 bases, with 21 bases lying between them. The CDR3 totals 16 residues. CDR1 MNHEY and CDR2 SMNVEV come from the germline V gene (reference sequence). The CDR3 sequence is CASRSFLGTSDYEQYF. As DNA, the CDR3 is TGTGCCAGCAGATCATTCCTAGGGACTTCCGACTACGAGCAGTACTTC.

In its sample, this clonotype was seen once. This CDR3 is missing its conserved last phenylalanine or tryptophan, likely due to a read error. This chain joins TRBV20-1 and TRBJ1-1, with TRBD1 matching over 10 bases. Losses at the gene ends were 1 base for V and 1 base for J; bases not matched to a gene: 3. The CDR3 has 15 amino acids. Germline V lookup: CDR1 DFQATT, CDR2 SNEGSKA (reference sequence). CDR3 sequence: CSARGGQGRNTEAFY. In DNA form, the CDR3 reads TGCAGTGCTAGAGGGGGACAGGGGAGGAACACTGAAGCTTTCTAT.

This chain's CDR3 is CASSFDFRDRRRNEQFF. CDR3 in DNA: TGTGCCAGCAGTTTCGACTTCCGGGACCGAAGACGCAATGAGCAGTTCTTC. The V call is TRBV27, the J call TRBJ2-1; perhaps D is TRBD1 or TRBD2 (5 bases each). CDR1 is MNHEY and CDR2 is SMNVEV in the germline V gene (reference sequence). The length of the CDR3 is 17 residues. V lost 3 bases to trimming and J lost 6 bases, with 21 bases between them.

The V gene is TRBV7-2, the J gene TRBJ1-4; tentatively, D is TRBD1 (5 bases). Per the germline V gene, CDR1 is SGHTA and CDR2 is FQGNSA. The CDR3 has 15 amino acids. With 5 bases removed from V and 5 bases from J, the gap between germline ends came to 15 bases. In DNA, the CDR3 is TGTGCCAGCAGCCTAGGCGGCAGGGCCAATGAAAAACTGTTTTTT. Its translation: CASSLGGRANEKLFF.

V and J are TRBV9 and TRBJ2-6; TRBD2 aligns across 7 bases. The CDR3 is made up of 19 amino acids. V lost 3 bases to trimming and J lost 2 bases; unmatched junction nucleotides: 14. Germline-derived CDR1 and CDR2 are SGDLS and YYNGEE. This chain's CDR3 is CASSASGGGPYAGANVLTF. CDR3 bases: TGTGCCAGCAGCGCCAGTGGGGGAGGGCCCTATGCTGGGGCCAACGTCCTGACTTTC.

The V gene is TRBV7-1, the J gene TRBJ2-2; D possibly corresponds to TRBD2 (5 bases). TRBV7-1 is labeled an ORF, and its function is uncertain. Between the trimmed V and J ends, which lost 3 bases and 7 bases, there was a span of 18 bases. This CDR3 comprises 16 residues. The CDR3 nucleotides are TGTGCCAGCAGCTCCTCGGCGGGCCGGTACAGCGGGGAGCTGTTTTTT. This translates into CASSSSAGRYSGELFF.

The rearrangement links TRBV13 to TRBJ1-6, with TRBD1 identical over 9 bases. V was clipped by 4 bases and J by 9 bases; unmatched bases: 7. CDR3 length: 15 amino acids. The germline V gene encodes CDR1 PRHDT and CDR2 FYEKMQ (reference sequence). The CDR3 reads CASSSRGQGISPLHF. CDR3 in DNA: TGTGCCAGCAGCTCACGTGGACAGGGGATTTCACCCCTCCACTTT.

The V call is TRBV4-3, the J call TRBJ1-1; perhaps TRBD1 as D (5 bases). V shed 8 bases and J shed 1 base, with 11 bases lying between them. The CDR3 has 13 residues. The germline V gene encodes CDR1 LGHNA and CDR2 YSLEER. CDR3 bases: TGCGCCAGCGGGGGATACAGGAACACTGAAGCTTTCTTT. Protein sequence: CASGGYRNTEAFF.

This chain links TRBV20-1 with TRBJ2-7, with a tentative D call TRBD2 (5 bases). V lost 2 bases, J lost 7 bases, and 18 bases lay in between. CDR3 length: 14 amino acids. Germline CDR1 reads DFQATT; CDR2 reads SNEGSKA (reference sequence). CDR3 amino acids: CSARMPSQTGEQYF. The CDR3 DNA follows: TGCAGTGCTAGAATGCCTTCTCAGACGGGGGAGCAGTACTTC.

The V and J genes are TRBV20-1 and TRBJ1-3; no clear D. Germline CDR1 is DFQATT and CDR2 is SNEGSKA (reference sequence). The length of the CDR3 is 15 residues. V dropped 0 bases and J dropped 0 bases, with 9 bases sitting between them. The CDR3 DNA sequence: TGCAGTGCTAGAGATTTCACCAGCTCTGGAAACACCATATATTTT. This gives the protein CSARDFTSSGNTIYF.

J is TRBJ2-5 and V is TRBV30, with D unresolved. Per the germline V gene, CDR1 is GTSNPN and CDR2 is SVGIG (reference sequence). Trimming left V 5 bases short and J 4 bases short, with 11 bases between. The CDR3 covers 12 residues. As DNA, the CDR3 is TGTGCCTGGGGTAACAGACGAGAGACCCAGTACTTC. Encoded protein: CAWGNRRETQYF.

This clonotype was seen a handful of times. The V gene is TRBV6-2 or TRBV6-3, the J gene TRBJ2-5; 15 bases map to TRBD2. Germline CDR1 MNHEY, CDR2 SVGEGT. The V gene end was trimmed by 2 bases and the J gene end by 5 bases; junction bases not matched to a gene: 15. The CDR3 contains 20 residues. In nucleotides, the CDR3 is TGTGCCAGCAGTTACCGCGCGGGACTAGCGGGAGGCGCTCTCCGGGAGACCCAGTACTTC. Translation: CASSYRAGLAGGALRETQYF.

The chain links TRBV6-1 to TRBJ2-4, with unresolved D. Germline assignment: CDR1 MNHNS and CDR2 SASEGT. The CDR3 consists of 12 residues. V lost 10 bases, J lost 15 bases, and 22 bases lay in between. DNA of the CDR3: TGTGCCACCGCCAACCAAGATAGGGAAAGGTACTTC. Protein product: CATANQDRERYF.

This chain uses TRBV7-6 with TRBJ2-1; TRBD1 aligns across 7 bases. CDR3 length equals 15 residues. Per the germline V gene, CDR1 is SGHVS and CDR2 is FNYEAQ. V dropped 7 bases and J dropped 6; count of bases not matched to a gene: 12. The CDR3 protein is CASTPTGDNGNEQFF. The CDR3 coding sequence is TGTGCCAGCACCCCTACAGGGGACAACGGCAATGAGCAGTTCTTC.

Many counts were recorded for this clonotype. The chain has TRBV7-2 and TRBJ2-4; D remains unclear. CDR1 and CDR2 (germline): SGHTA, FQGNSA. The CDR3 is 12 amino acids. The V end was cut by 0 bases, the J end by 3 bases, with 0 bases between. CDR3 nucleotide sequence: TGTGCCAGCAGCTTAGCCAAAAACATTCAGTACTTC. Its translation is CASSLAKNIQYF.

The rearrangement uses TRBV18 and TRBJ2-3, with D possibly being TRBD1 or TRBD2 (5 bases each). Germline V gives CDR1 KGHSH, CDR2 LQKENI. The CDR3 totals 15 residues. The V gene lost 2 bases and the J gene lost 0 bases, with 9 bases spanning the gap. CDR3 coding DNA: TGTGCCAGCTCACCAAACGGGGCCAGCACAGATACGCAGTATTTT. Translating it yields CASSPNGASTDTQYF.

This clonotype has a handful of counts. This rearrangement joins TRBV18 to TRBJ2-1, with 8 bases lining up with TRBD1. This CDR3 has 16 amino acids. Germline V gene lookup returns CDR1 KGHSH and CDR2 LQKENI. V shed 0 bases and J 5 bases; nucleotides not matched to a gene: 6. For the CDR3, the DNA is TGTGCCAGCTCACCACCGAGGACAGGGCCAAACAATGAGCAGTTCTTC. Translating gives CASSPPRTGPNNEQFF.

There are a few counts of this clonotype. This chain connects TRBV20-1 to TRBJ1-6; no clear D. Germline CDR1 and CDR2: DFQATT and SNEGSKA (reference sequence). Deletions cut 3 bases from V and 7 bases from J, with 10 bases between. The CDR3 has 13 residues. The CDR3 loop reads CSASPPENSPLHF. CDR3 DNA sequence: TGCAGTGCTAGTCCTCCCGAAAATTCACCCCTCCACTTT.

The V call is TRBV21-1, the J call TRBJ2-7. TRBV21-1 is deemed a pseudogene. The CDR3 covers 18 residues. Here the CDR3 DNA reads TGTGCCAGCAGCATAGCGGTTTCGTTGAGCGGGAGATCTCACGAGCAGTACGTC. Protein product: CASSIAVSLSGRSHEQYV.

The rearrangement joins TRBV7-2 to TRBJ2-4; a possible D gene is TRBD2 (6 bases). The CDR3 has 17 amino acids. Trimming pared 6 bases from V and 0 bases from J, leaving 18 bases between. Germline V gene data show CDR1 as SGHTA and CDR2 as FQGNSA. The CDR3 region is CASSYSGVALAKNIQYF. In DNA, the CDR3 is TGTGCCAGCAGTTACTCGGGGGTAGCATTAGCCAAAAACATTCAGTACTTC.

The rearrangement links TRBV7-2 to TRBJ1-2, with a possible D match to TRBD1 (6 bases). The CDR3 runs 14 residues. Germline assignment: CDR1 SGHTA and CDR2 FQGNSA. Trimming took 6 bases from V and 1 from J, leaving 12 bases between them. The CDR3 protein is CASSHRADNYGYTF. The CDR3 DNA follows: TGTGCCAGCAGTCACAGGGCCGATAACTATGGCTACACCTTC.

Here the CDR3 reads CASSRTGREYEQYF. CDR3 DNA: TGTGCCAGCTCACGGACAGGGCGGGAATACGAGCAGTACTTC. V gene TRBV18 combines with J gene TRBJ2-7; 8 bases align to TRBD1. With V trimmed by 4 bases and J by 4 bases, 6 bases remained unmatched. Germline CDR1 KGHSH, CDR2 LQKENI. CDR3 size: 14 residues.

The J gene is TRBJ2-5, the V gene TRBV20-1; 14 bases match TRBD2. The CDR3 length is 17 residues. From germline, CDR1 is DFQATT and CDR2 SNEGSKA (reference sequence). V lost 4 bases and J lost 0; bases outside the gene matches: 7. The CDR3 nucleotides are TGCAGTGCTACCTGGACTAGCGGGAGGTTGTACCAAGAGACCCAGTACTTC. This translates into CSATWTSGRLYQETQYF.